This entry describes one T cell receptor (beta chain). Its antigen is not identified. Original methodology: Lowest detectable productive clonotype frequency was 2.59 x 10-5. The protocol was immunoSEQ multiplex PCR, while the TCRdb copy is restricted to in-frame clones and leaves out a portion. The V and J calls and clone size come from that table; D and trimming were worked out from the DNA. Of roughly 40,000 clones in the sample, 80% to 90% were seen once. The data derive from a study of STAT5B mutations in CD4+ large granular lymphocyte leukemia. About the study: Healthy donors showed HLA-associated enrichment of the CDR3 'QG' motif. The study's findings and limits: Without HLA matching, higher CD4+ than CD8+ T-LGLL clonality could reflect small sample size.

The ends were cut back, 3 bases at V and 7 bases at J, with 12 bases in the middle. Germline CDR1 reads KGHSH; CDR2 reads LQKENI. This CDR3 comprises 13 residues. Material for sequencing was CD4+ T cells from blood buffy coats. The sequence was collected from a human donor in good health. The chain recombines TRBV18 with TRBJ1-2, with D possibly being TRBD1 (5 bases). CDR3 coding DNA: TGTGCCAGCTCACCCGCGCAGGGACCTGGCTACACCTTC. This translates into CASSPAQGPGYTF. Drawing the rest from reference TRBV18 and TRBJ1-2, the complete variable domain is NAGVMQNPRHLVRRRGQEARLRCSPMKGHSHVYWYRQLPEEGLKFMVYLQKENIIDESGMPKERFSAEFPKEGPSILRIQQVVRGDSAAYFCASSPAQGPGYTFGSGTRLTVV.